Presented here are 26 T cell receptor beta chains from one specimen sequenced in a study of persistence of HIV-infected CD4 T cells. The libraries were made with immunoSEQ version 4 in survey mode. Produced via immunoSEQ multiplex PCR; TCRdb's table is partial and in-frame only. The sample holds tens of thousands of clones, 65% to 80% seen once. The stimulus was an HIV-1 Gag 15-mer peptide pool, about 1 ug/peptide/mL. CD40L/CD69 double-negative CD45RO-high memory CD4+ T cells were collected. These TCRs are of unknown antigen specificity. This specimen was CD4+ T cells sorted from PBMCs after approximately 19-hour stimulation, taken from a patient who received antiretroviral therapy. The receptors stem from an adult man with HIV who was CMV-seropositive.

V gene TRBV14 combines with J gene TRBJ2-1; D not certain. CDR3 size: 16 residues. The V end lost 5 bases, the J end lost 2 bases, and 16 bases lay between the germline ends. CDR1 is SGHDN and CDR2 is FVKESK in the germline V gene. The CDR3 DNA sequence: TGTGCCAGCAGCTCTCAGAGGCTGCTCCCCTACAATGAGCAGTTCTTC. It translates to CASSSQRLLPYNEQFF.

This chain uses TRBV24-1 with TRBJ2-7, with a possible D match to TRBD2 (5 bases). The CDR3 is made up of 15 amino acids. Germline values: CDR1 KGHDR, CDR2 SFDVKD. Trimming took 5 bases from V and 3 from J, leaving 16 bases between them. CDR3 protein: CATSAGGPQRYEQYF. The CDR3 coding sequence is TGTGCCACCAGTGCGGGCGGGCCCCAACGCTACGAGCAGTACTTC.

This chain links TRBV12-3 or TRBV12-4 with TRBJ1-2; D not resolved. The CDR3 loop spans 13 amino acids. The ends were cut back, 6 bases at V and 0 bases at J, with 8 bases in the middle. The CDR3 DNA sequence: TGTGCCAGCAGCCTCGGGTCTAACTATGGCTACACCTTC. Amino acid sequence: CASSLGSNYGYTF.

The genes are TRBV6-1 and TRBJ1-1; D perhaps matches TRBD1 (5 bases). This CDR3 has 14 residues. The V end lost 5 bases, the J end lost 2 bases, and 12 bases lay between the germline ends. CDR1 MNHNS and CDR2 SASEGT come from the germline V gene. The CDR3: CASSSAGENTEAFF. DNA for the CDR3: TGTGCCAGCAGTTCCGCGGGGGAAAACACTGAAGCTTTCTTT.

The J gene is TRBJ2-2, the V gene TRBV28; possibly TRBD2 for D (5 bases). Germline V gene sequence: CDR1 MDHEN, CDR2 SYDVKM. The CDR3 sequence is 15 residues long. With 6 bases removed from V and 3 bases from J, the gap between germline ends came to 14 bases. The CDR3 region is CASSLPLGDTGELFF. CDR3 nucleotides: TGTGCCAGCAGCCTCCCGCTCGGGGACACCGGGGAGCTGTTTTTT.

A few counts support this clone. The DNA for the CDR3 is TGTGCCAGCAGATGGAGGACAGGGAATCAGCCCCAGCATTTT. Translated, it gives CASRWRTGNQPQHF. The J gene is TRBJ1-5, the V gene TRBV2; 8 bases map to TRBD1. The CDR3 is 14 amino acids. V lost 6 bases and J lost 4; bases outside the gene matches: 5. Per the germline V gene, CDR1 is SNHLY and CDR2 is FYNNEI.

The chain has TRBV19 and TRBJ2-3, with D unresolved. From germline, CDR1 is LNHDA and CDR2 SQIVND (reference sequence). The CDR3 spans 14 residues. The V end lost 5 bases, the J end lost 5 bases, and 14 bases lay between the germline ends. The CDR3 region is CASSRRSSGDTQYF. DNA for the CDR3: TGTGCCAGTAGTCGGCGGAGCTCCGGAGATACGCAGTATTTT.

CDR3 sequence reads: CASRRYSNQPQHF. The CDR3, as DNA: TGTGCCAGCAGACGGTATAGCAATCAGCCCCAGCATTTT. The genes are TRBV2 and TRBJ1-5; D is undetermined. CDR1 SNHLY and CDR2 FYNNEI come from the germline V gene. The germline V and J ends were trimmed by 6 bases and 0 bases, with 6 bases remaining between them. The CDR3 extends over 13 amino acids. The full variable domain, rest sourced from reference TRBV2 and TRBJ1-5, is EPEVTQTPSHQVTQMGQEVILRCVPISNHLYFYWYRQILGQKVEFLVSFYNNEISEKSEIFDDQFSVERPDGSNFTLKIRSTKLEDSAMYFCASRRYSNQPQHFGDGTRLSIL.

The genes are TRBV6-5 and TRBJ1-5; no reliable D call. The CDR3 length is 15 residues. Per the germline V gene, CDR1 is MNHEY and CDR2 is SVGAGI. Trimming left V 4 bases short and J 2 bases short, with 12 bases between. Here the CDR3 reads CASSSAGTGNQPQHF. The CDR3 DNA reads TGTGCCAGCAGTTCAGCAGGAACTGGCAATCAGCCCCAGCATTTT.

This clone was recorded a few times. The chain links TRBV7-9 to TRBJ1-2, with 10 bases identical to TRBD1. The CDR3 spans 17 residues. The J segment lost 0 bases and the V segment lost 5 bases, leaving 9 bases of the junction unmatched. Germline V gene lookup returns CDR1 SEHNR and CDR2 FQNEAQ (reference sequence). CDR3 nucleotides: TGTGCCAGCAGCCTCGGGACAGGGGCCTCTGCTAACTATGGCTACACCTTC. As protein: CASSLGTGASANYGYTF. The full variable domain, its missing parts supplied by reference TRBV7-9 and TRBJ1-2, is DTGVSQNPRHKITKRGQNVTFRCDPISEHNRLYWYRQTLGQGPEFLTYFQNEAQLEKSRLLSDRFSAERPKGSFSTLEIQRTEQGDSAMYLCASSLGTGASANYGYTFGSGTRLTVV.

V usage is TRBV29-1 and J usage is TRBJ2-7; D may be TRBD1 (5 bases). This CDR3 has 13 residues. The ends were cut back, 1 base at V and 8 bases at J, with 15 bases in the middle. Germline V lookup: CDR1 SQVTM, CDR2 ANQGSEA. The CDR3 DNA sequence: TGCAGCGTTGAAGCAGGGTCCGTCATAAAGCAGTACTTC. This sequence encodes CSVEAGSVIKQYF.

The rearrangement links TRBV29-1 to TRBJ2-3, with 9 nucleotides matching TRBD1. This CDR3 spans 14 amino acids. V shed 4 bases, J shed 3 bases, and the junction held 5 bases outside the gene matches. Germline V lookup: CDR1 SQVTM, CDR2 ANQGSEA. CDR3 region: CSVVDRGGTDTQYF. DNA for the CDR3: TGCAGCGTTGTGGACAGGGGAGGGACAGATACGCAGTATTTT.

The chain uses TRBV19 and TRBJ1-1; D perhaps matches TRBD1 (5 bases). The V gene's germline CDR1 is LNHDA and CDR2 SQIVND (reference sequence). V shed 3 bases and J shed 1 base, with 15 bases lying between them. The CDR3 has 16 amino acids. The CDR3 sequence: CASSISARTQNTEAFF. The CDR3 coding sequence is TGTGCCAGTAGTATCTCCGCAAGGACACAGAACACTGAAGCTTTCTTT. The full variable domain, with the rest looked up from reference TRBV19 and TRBJ1-1, is DGGITQSPKYLFRKEGQNVTLSCEQNLNHDAMYWYRQDPGQGLRLIYYSQIVNDFQKGDIAEGYSVSREKKESFPLTVTSAQKNPTAFYLCASSISARTQNTEAFFGQGTRLTVV.

The chain joins TRBV6-5 to TRBJ1-6; TRBD1 aligns across 8 bases. V trimming: 5 bases; J trimming: 5 bases; junction bases outside the gene matches: 5. This CDR3 has 15 amino acids. Germline assignment: CDR1 MNHEY and CDR2 SVGAGI. CDR3 region: CASSRTGTNNSPLHF. CDR3 sequence (DNA): TGTGCCAGCAGTCGGACAGGGACAAATAATTCACCCCTCCACTTT.

The V call is TRBV5-1, the J call TRBJ1-1, with no clear D. The CDR3 is made up of 13 amino acids. Germline V CDR1 and CDR2: SGHRS, YFSETQ. The V and J ends lost 5 bases and 1 base respectively, with 9 bases between them. The CDR3 protein is CASRGPTNTEAFF. For the CDR3, the DNA is TGCGCCAGCAGGGGCCCTACGAACACTGAAGCTTTCTTT.

This clone occurred a few times. J is TRBJ1-5 and V is TRBV3-1 (or the pseudogene TRBV3-2), with a tentative D call TRBD1 (6 bases). V was trimmed by 5 bases and J by 7 bases, leaving 9 bases between them. The length of the CDR3 is 12 residues. CDR1 and CDR2 from the germline V gene are LGHDT and YNNKEL (reference sequence). The CDR3 protein is CASSYQGQPQHF. CDR3 bases: TGTGCCAGCAGCTACCAGGGGCAGCCCCAGCATTTT.

This clone was detected a few times. For the CDR3, the DNA is TGCGCCAGCAGTGAGATGGGGGCTGGTGAAAAACTGTTTTTT. Translated, it gives CASSEMGAGEKLFF. The chain is built from TRBV10-2 and TRBJ1-4; possible D gene TRBD1, 6 bases. Germline-derived CDR1 and CDR2 are WSHSY and SAAADI. CDR3 length: 14 residues. V was clipped by 2 bases and J by 7 bases, with 11 bases between them.

The sample holds a few counts of this clone. The V and J genes are TRBV5-6 and TRBJ2-7, with unresolved D. Germline lookup yields CDR1 SGHDT and CDR2 YYEEEE. The CDR3 has 13 residues. Trimming took off 3 bases at V and 4 bases at J, with 11 bases between the two ends. In nucleotides, the CDR3 is TGTGCCAGCAGCTCGGGTGCCCTATACGAGCAGTACTTC. This gives the protein CASSSGALYEQYF.

This rearrangement joins TRBV25-1 to TRBJ1-6; TRBD1 agrees at 8 bases. The CDR3 is made up of 14 amino acids. Losses at the gene ends were 7 bases for V and 7 bases for J; bases not matched to a gene: 6. CDR1 MGHDK and CDR2 SYGVNS come from the germline V gene. The DNA of the CDR3 is TGTGCCAGCATAGGACAGGGTGGGAATTCACCCCTCCACTTT. Translation: CASIGQGGNSPLHF. The full variable domain, its missing parts supplied by reference TRBV25-1 and TRBJ1-6, is EADIYQTPRYLVIGTGKKITLECSQTMGHDKMYWYQQDPGMELHLIHYSYGVNSTEKGDLSSESTVSRIRTEHFPLTLESARPSHTSQYLCASIGQGGNSPLHFGNGTRLTVT.

This clone was recorded once. The rearrangement joins TRBV7-8 to TRBJ1-3; D unresolved. Germline V CDR1 and CDR2: SGHVS, FQNEAQ. V lost 1 base, J lost 2 bases, and 12 bases lay in between. CDR3 size: 16 residues. The CDR3 DNA is TGTGCCAGCAGCTTAGAGGCCAATCTTGCTGGAAACACCATATATTTT. Translation: CASSLEANLAGNTIYF. The full variable domain, with the rest looked up from reference TRBV7-8 and TRBJ1-3, is GAGVSQSPRYKVAKRGQDVALRCDPISGHVSLFWYQQALGQGPEFLTYFQNEAQLDKSGLPSDRFFAERPEGSVSTLKIQRTQQEDSAVYLCASSLEANLAGNTIYFGEGSWLTVV.

The J gene is TRBJ2-7, the V gene TRBV7-9, with D possibly TRBD2 on 7 matching bases. The CDR3 covers 16 residues. V dropped 5 bases and J dropped 3 bases, with 20 bases sitting between them. Germline CDR1 and CDR2: SEHNR and FQNEAQ (reference sequence). CDR3 in DNA: TGTGCCAGCAGCCCTATAGGCGGGGGCCGACACTACGAGCAGTACTTC. Protein sequence: CASSPIGGGRHYEQYF.

The chain couples TRBV6-5 to TRBJ1-3; D gene uncertain. CDR3 size: 14 residues. The ends were cut back, 6 bases at V and 1 base at J, with 10 bases in the middle. Germline CDR1 is MNHEY and CDR2 is SVGAGI. The CDR3 nucleotides read TGTGCCAGCAGGATGGGAATATCTGGAAACACCATATATTTT. Protein: CASRMGISGNTIYF.

The chain joins TRBV3-1 (or the pseudogene TRBV3-2) to TRBJ1-2; the D is unclear. In germline, CDR1 is LGHDT, CDR2 YNNKEL (reference sequence). V dropped 0 bases and J dropped 1 base, with 12 bases sitting between them. This CDR3 comprises 16 residues. The CDR3 loop reads CASSQDRRTVNYGYTF. In DNA, the CDR3 is TGTGCCAGCAGCCAAGATCGGAGAACCGTTAACTATGGCTACACCTTC.

The chain joins TRBV3-1 (or the pseudogene TRBV3-2) to TRBJ1-2; 8 nucleotides align to TRBD1. This CDR3 has 13 amino acids. CDR1 is LGHDT and CDR2 is YNNKEL in the germline V gene (reference sequence). V lost 4 bases to trimming and J lost 9 bases; unmatched junction nucleotides: 7. CDR3 amino acids: CASSLYGQGSYTF. The CDR3 region has the DNA TGTGCCAGCAGCCTATACGGACAGGGCAGCTACACCTTC.

The gene calls are TRBV30 and TRBJ2-4, with 7 positions matching TRBD1. CDR1 GTSNPN and CDR2 SVGIG come from the germline V gene (reference sequence). The CDR3 spans 13 residues. V trimming: 4 bases; J trimming: 7 bases; junction bases outside the gene matches: 7. For the CDR3, the DNA is TGTGCCTGGACCCTGCCGGGACAGAACATTCAGTACTTC. This sequence encodes CAWTLPGQNIQYF. The full variable domain, in which reference TRBV30 and TRBJ2-4 provide the parts outside the CDR3, is SQTIHQWPATLVQPVGSPLSLECTVEGTSNPNLYWYRQAAGRGLQLLFYSVGIGQISSEVPQNLSASRPQDRQFILSSKKLLLSDSGFYLCAWTLPGQNIQYFGAGTRLSVL.

Comment on this clone: This CDR3 is also generated by other DNA sequences in the sample. The rearrangement links TRBV10-2 to TRBJ2-4; the D is unclear. The germline CDR1 and CDR2 sequences are WSHSY and SAAADI. Trimming stripped 0 bases from V and 1 base from J, with 7 bases between. The CDR3 runs to 15 residues. The CDR3 DNA reads TGCGCCAGCAGTGAGTCGAATCTGGCCAAAAACATTCAGTACTTC. It translates to CASSESNLAKNIQYF.